These 8 T cell receptor beta chains were sequenced from one sample in a study of OX40 agonist ivuxolimab in advanced cancers. Profiling relied on immunoSEQ multiplex PCR, and the TCRdb table lists in-frame clones only, not all of them. The sample lists tens of thousands of clones, roughly 90% occurring once. This material consisted of CD4+ or CD8+ T cells sorted from blood, taken in a trial of the OX40 agonist ivuxolimab. The source is an adult with an advanced solid tumor such as melanoma, head and neck, liver or kidney cancer.

The chain carries TRBV7-8 and TRBJ1-1, with 7 bases identical to TRBD1. The J segment lost 7 bases and the V segment lost 7 bases, leaving 18 bases of the junction unmatched. CDR3 size: 16 residues. Germline-derived CDR1 and CDR2 are SGHVS and FQNEAQ. The CDR3: CASTPRGGGQSIEAFF. CDR3 nucleotide sequence: TGTGCCAGCACTCCCCGGGGAGGGGGACAGAGTATTGAAGCTTTCTTT.

V is TRBV9 and J is TRBJ2-3; a weak D match, TRBD2 (6 bases). Germline CDR1 and CDR2: SGDLS and YYNGEE. V dropped 0 bases and J dropped 1 base, with 12 bases sitting between them. The CDR3 runs 16 residues. CDR3 sequence: CASSVGGEVGTDTQYF. CDR3 nucleotides: TGTGCCAGCAGCGTAGGAGGGGAGGTCGGCACAGATACGCAGTATTTT.

The chain joins TRBV29-1 to TRBJ2-5; 14 nucleotides line up with TRBD2. Germline CDR1 and CDR2: SQVTM and ANQGSEA. The CDR3 is 16 amino acids. Germline trimming cut 6 bases from V and 2 bases from J; bases unmatched to any gene: 8. CDR3 in amino acids: CSVSPRLAGGQETQYF. Written as DNA, the CDR3 is TGCAGCGTGAGCCCAAGACTAGCGGGAGGGCAAGAGACCCAGTACTTC.

The chain joins TRBV18 to TRBJ1-2, with 9 bases matching TRBD1. CDR1 KGHSH and CDR2 LQKENI come from the germline V gene. This CDR3 spans 12 amino acids. V shed 5 bases and J 8 bases; nucleotides not matched to a gene: 3. CDR3: CASSSDRGGYTF. CDR3 DNA: TGTGCCAGCTCATCTGACAGGGGGGGCTACACCTTC.

The chain uses TRBV18 and TRBJ2-7; 9 bases match TRBD1. The germline V gene encodes CDR1 KGHSH and CDR2 LQKENI. Unmatched junction bases numbered 5, after V lost 2 bases and J lost 3 bases. CDR3 size: 15 residues. CDR3 bases: TGTGCCAGCTCACCAGGGGGACAGGGAATCTACGAGCAGTACTTC. Translation: CASSPGGQGIYEQYF.

This chain's CDR3 is CASNLQGVSYGYTF. CDR3 DNA sequence: TGTGCCAGCAACCTTCAGGGGGTTTCCTATGGCTACACCTTC. The chain uses TRBV7-9 and TRBJ1-2; 7 bases agree with TRBD1. V was clipped by 7 bases and J by 4 bases; unmatched bases: 9. In germline, CDR1 is SEHNR, CDR2 FQNEAQ (reference sequence). The CDR3 runs 14 residues.

This chain connects TRBV18 to TRBJ1-2, with D possibly matching TRBD1 (5 bases). Germline loops: CDR1 KGHSH, CDR2 LQKENI. The CDR3 covers 13 residues. Trimming cost V 3 bases and J 6 bases, with 11 bases left between them. CDR3 sequence (DNA): TGTGCCAGCTCACCTGACCAGGGCCATGGCTACACCTTC. Its translation: CASSPDQGHGYTF. The whole variable domain, filled in from reference TRBV18 and TRBJ1-2, reads NAGVMQNPRHLVRRRGQEARLRCSPMKGHSHVYWYRQLPEEGLKFMVYLQKENIIDESGMPKERFSAEFPKEGPSILRIQQVVRGDSAAYFCASSPDQGHGYTFGSGTRLTVV.

The chain carries TRBV30 and TRBJ2-1, with 8 bases aligning to TRBD1. The V gene end was trimmed by 3 bases and the J gene end by 6 bases; junction bases not matched to a gene: 13. Per the germline V gene, CDR1 is GTSNPN and CDR2 is SVGIG (reference sequence). This CDR3 is built from 16 residues. The CDR3 coding sequence is TGTGCCTGGAGCAGAAGGGGCAGGGGGCAAGTCAATGAGCAGTTCTTC. Translated: CAWSRRGRGQVNEQFF.